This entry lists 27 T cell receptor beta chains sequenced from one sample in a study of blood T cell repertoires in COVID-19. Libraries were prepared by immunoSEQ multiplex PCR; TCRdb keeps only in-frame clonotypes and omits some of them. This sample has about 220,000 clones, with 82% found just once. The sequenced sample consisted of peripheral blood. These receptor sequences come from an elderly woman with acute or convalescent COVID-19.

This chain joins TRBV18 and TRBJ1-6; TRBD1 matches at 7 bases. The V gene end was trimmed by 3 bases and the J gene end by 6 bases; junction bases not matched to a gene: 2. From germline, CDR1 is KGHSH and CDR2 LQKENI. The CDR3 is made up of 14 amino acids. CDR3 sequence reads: CASSPRDSNSPLHF. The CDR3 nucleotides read TGTGCCAGCTCACCGCGGGACAGTAATTCACCCCTCCACTTT.

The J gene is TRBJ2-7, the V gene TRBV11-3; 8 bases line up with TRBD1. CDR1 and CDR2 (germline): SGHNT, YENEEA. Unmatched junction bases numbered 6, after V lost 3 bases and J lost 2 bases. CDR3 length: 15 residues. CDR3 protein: CASSLVDRGAYEQYF. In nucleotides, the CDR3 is TGTGCCAGCAGCTTGGTTGACAGGGGAGCCTACGAGCAGTACTTC.

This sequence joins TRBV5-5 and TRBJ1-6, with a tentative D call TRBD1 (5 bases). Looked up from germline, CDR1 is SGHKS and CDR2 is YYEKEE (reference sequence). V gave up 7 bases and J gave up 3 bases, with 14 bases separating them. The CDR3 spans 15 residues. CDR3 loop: CASSRGGNYNSPLHF. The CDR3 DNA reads TGTGCCAGCTCCCGGGGCGGGAACTATAATTCACCCCTCCACTTT.

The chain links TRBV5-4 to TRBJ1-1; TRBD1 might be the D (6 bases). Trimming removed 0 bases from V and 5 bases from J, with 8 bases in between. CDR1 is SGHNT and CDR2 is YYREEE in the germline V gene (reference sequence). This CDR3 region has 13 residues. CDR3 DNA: TGTGCCAGCAGCTTGGAGGGGGTTACTGAAGCTTTCTTT. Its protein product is CASSLEGVTEAFF.

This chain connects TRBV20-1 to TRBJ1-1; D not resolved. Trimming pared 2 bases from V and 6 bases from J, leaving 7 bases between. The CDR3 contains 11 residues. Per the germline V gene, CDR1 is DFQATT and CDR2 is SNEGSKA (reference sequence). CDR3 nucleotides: TGCAGTGCTAGACATGGGCCTGAAGCTTTCTTT. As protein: CSARHGPEAFF.

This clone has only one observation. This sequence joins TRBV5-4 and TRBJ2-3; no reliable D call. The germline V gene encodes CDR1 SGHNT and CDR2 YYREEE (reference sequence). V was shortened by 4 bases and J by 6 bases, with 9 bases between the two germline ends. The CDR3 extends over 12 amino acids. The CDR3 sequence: CASSPSSDTQYF. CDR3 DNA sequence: TGTGCCAGCAGCCCCTCTAGTGATACGCAGTATTTT. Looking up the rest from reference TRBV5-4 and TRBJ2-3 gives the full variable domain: ETGVTQSPTHLIKTRGQQVTLRCSSQSGHNTVSWYQQALGQGPQFIFQYYREEENGRGNFPPRFSGLQFPNYSSELNVNALELDDSALYLCASSPSSDTQYFGPGTRLTVL.

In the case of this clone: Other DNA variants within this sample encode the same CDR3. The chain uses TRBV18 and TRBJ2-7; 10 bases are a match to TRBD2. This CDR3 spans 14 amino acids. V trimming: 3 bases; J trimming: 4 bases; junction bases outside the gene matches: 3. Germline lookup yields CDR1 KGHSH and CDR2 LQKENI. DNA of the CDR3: TGTGCCAGCTCACCCAGCGGGGGGGCTTACGAGCAGTACTTC. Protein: CASSPSGGAYEQYF.

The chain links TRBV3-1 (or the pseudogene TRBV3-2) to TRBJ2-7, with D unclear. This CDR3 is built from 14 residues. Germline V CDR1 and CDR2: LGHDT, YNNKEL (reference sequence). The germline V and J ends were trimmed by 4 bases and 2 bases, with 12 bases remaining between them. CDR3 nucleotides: TGTGCCAGCAGCCCCCGCCTAGAACCCTACGAGCAGTACTTC. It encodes CASSPRLEPYEQYF.

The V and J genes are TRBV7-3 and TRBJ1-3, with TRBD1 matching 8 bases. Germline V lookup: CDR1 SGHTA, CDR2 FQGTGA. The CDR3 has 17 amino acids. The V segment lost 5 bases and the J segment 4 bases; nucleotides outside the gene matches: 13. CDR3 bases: TGTGCCAGCAGCCCATCGGGAGGCAGGGGGCAAGGAAACACCATATATTTT. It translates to CASSPSGGRGQGNTIYF.

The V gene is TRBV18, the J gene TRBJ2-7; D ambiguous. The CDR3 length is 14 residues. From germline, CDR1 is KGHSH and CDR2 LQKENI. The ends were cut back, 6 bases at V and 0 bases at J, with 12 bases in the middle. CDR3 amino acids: CASSPTADSYEQYF. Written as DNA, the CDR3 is TGTGCCAGCTCCCCAACCGCGGACTCCTACGAGCAGTACTTC.

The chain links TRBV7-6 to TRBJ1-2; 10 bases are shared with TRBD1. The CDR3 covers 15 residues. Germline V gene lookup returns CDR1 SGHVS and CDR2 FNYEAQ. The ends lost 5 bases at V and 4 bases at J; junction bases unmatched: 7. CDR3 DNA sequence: TGTGCCAGCAGCCCGACAGGGGGCAGAGTCTATGGCTACACCTTC. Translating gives CASSPTGGRVYGYTF.

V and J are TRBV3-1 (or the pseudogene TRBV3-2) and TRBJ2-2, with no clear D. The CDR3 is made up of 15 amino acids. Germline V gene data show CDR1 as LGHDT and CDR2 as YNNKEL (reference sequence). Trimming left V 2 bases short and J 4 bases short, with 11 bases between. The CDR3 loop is CASSQNGPGTGELFF. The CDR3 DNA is TGTGCCAGCAGCCAAAATGGGCCCGGCACCGGGGAGCTGTTTTTT.

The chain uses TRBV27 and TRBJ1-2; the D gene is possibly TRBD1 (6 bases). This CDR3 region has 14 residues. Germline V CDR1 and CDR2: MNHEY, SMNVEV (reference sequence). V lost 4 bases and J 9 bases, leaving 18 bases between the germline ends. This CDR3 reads CASSSSETGGSYTF. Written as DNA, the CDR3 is TGTGCCAGCAGTTCTTCTGAGACAGGCGGCAGCTACACCTTC.

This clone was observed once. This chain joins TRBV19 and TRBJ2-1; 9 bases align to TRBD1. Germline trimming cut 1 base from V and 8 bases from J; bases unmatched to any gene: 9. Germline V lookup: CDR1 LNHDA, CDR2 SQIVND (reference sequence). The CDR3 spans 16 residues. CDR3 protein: CASSIAYRGLIDEQFF. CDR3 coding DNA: TGTGCCAGTAGTATAGCGTACAGGGGGCTGATCGATGAGCAGTTCTTC.

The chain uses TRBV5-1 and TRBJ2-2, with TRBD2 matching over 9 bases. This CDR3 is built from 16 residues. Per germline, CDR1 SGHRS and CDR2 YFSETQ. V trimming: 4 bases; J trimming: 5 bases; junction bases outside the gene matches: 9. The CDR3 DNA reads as TGCGCCAGCAGCCAAGAAGCGGGGGGAAGTACCGGGGAGCTGTTTTTT. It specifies CASSQEAGGSTGELFF.

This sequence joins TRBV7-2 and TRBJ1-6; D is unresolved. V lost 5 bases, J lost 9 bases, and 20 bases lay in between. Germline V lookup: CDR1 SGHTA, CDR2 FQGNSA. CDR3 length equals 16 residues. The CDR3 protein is CASSRHYTGNGSPLHF. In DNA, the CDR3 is TGTGCCAGCAGCCGCCACTATACCGGGAATGGTTCACCCCTCCACTTT.

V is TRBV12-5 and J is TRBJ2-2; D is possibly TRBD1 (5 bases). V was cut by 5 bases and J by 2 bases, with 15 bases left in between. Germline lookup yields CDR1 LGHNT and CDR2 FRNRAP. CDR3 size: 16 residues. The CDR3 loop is CASGSIRQPNTGELFF. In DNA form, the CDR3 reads TGTGCTAGTGGTAGCATCCGACAGCCCAACACCGGGGAGCTGTTTTTT.

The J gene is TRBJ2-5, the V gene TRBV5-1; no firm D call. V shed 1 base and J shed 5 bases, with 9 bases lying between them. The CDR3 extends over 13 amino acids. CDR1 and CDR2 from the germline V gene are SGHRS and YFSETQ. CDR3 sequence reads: CASSLTPRETQYF. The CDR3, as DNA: TGCGCCAGCAGCTTGACTCCCCGGGAGACCCAGTACTTC.

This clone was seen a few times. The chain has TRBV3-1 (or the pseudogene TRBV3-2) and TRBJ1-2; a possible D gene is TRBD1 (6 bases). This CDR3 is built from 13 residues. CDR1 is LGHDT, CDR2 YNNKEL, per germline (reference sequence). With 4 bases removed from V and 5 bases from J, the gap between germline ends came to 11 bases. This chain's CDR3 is CASSPDSRYGYTF. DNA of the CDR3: TGTGCCAGCAGCCCGGACAGCCGATATGGCTACACCTTC.

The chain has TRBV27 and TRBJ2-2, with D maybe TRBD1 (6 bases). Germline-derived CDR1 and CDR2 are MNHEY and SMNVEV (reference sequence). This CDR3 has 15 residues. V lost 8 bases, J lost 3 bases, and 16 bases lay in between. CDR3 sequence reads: CASRGQTYHTGELFF. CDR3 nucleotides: TGTGCCAGCCGAGGACAGACCTATCACACCGGGGAGCTGTTTTTT.

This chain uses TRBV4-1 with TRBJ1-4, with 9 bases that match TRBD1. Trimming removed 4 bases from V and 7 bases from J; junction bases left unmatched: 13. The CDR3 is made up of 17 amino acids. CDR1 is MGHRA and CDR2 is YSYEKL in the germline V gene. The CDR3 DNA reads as TGCGCCAGCAGCCCCCTCCTACAGGGGGCGCCGATTGAAAAACTGTTTTTT. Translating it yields CASSPLLQGAPIEKLFF.

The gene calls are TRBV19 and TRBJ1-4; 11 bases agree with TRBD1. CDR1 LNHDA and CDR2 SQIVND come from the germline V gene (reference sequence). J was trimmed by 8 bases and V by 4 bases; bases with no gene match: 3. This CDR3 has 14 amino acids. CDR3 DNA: TGTGCCAGTAGTACGGGACAGGGGGTCGAAAAACTGTTTTTT. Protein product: CASSTGQGVEKLFF.

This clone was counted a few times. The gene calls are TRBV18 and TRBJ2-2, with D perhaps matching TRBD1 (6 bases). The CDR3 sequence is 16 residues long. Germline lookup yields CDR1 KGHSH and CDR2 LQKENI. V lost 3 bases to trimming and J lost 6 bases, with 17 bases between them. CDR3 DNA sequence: TGTGCCAGCTCACCCCGGCAGGGGCGCGTGGCCGGGGAGCTGTTTTTT. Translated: CASSPRQGRVAGELFF.

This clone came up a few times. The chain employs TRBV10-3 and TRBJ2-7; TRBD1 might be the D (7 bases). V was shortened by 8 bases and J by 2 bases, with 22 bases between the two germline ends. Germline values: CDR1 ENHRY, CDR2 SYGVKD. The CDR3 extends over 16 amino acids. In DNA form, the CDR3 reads TGTGCCATCGGACAGGTGGGGCAGGGAGGTACCTACGAGCAGTACTTC. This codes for CAIGQVGQGGTYEQYF.

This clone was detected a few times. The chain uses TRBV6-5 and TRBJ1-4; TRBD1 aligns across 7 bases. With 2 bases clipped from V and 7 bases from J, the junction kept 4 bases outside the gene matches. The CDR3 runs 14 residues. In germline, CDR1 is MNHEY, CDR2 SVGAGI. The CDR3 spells CASSYRGHGEKLFF. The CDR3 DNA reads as TGTGCCAGCAGTTACAGGGGGCACGGTGAAAAACTGTTTTTT.

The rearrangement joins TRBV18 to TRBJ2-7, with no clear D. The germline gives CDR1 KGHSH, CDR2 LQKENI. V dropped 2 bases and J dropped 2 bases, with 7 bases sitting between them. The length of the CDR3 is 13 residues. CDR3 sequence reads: CASSPTQAYEQYF. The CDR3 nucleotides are TGTGCCAGCTCACCAACCCAGGCCTACGAGCAGTACTTC. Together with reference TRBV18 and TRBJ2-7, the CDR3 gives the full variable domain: NAGVMQNPRHLVRRRGQEARLRCSPMKGHSHVYWYRQLPEEGLKFMVYLQKENIIDESGMPKERFSAEFPKEGPSILRIQQVVRGDSAAYFCASSPTQAYEQYFGPGTRLTVT.

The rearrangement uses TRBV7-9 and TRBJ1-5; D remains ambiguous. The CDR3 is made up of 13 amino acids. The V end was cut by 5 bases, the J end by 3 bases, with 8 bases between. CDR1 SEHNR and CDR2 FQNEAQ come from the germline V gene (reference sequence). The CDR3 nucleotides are TGTGCCAGCAGCAACGGGATCAATCAGCCCCAGCATTTT. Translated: CASSNGINQPQHF. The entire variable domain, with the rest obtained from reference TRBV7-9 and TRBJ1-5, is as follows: DTGVSQNPRHKITKRGQNVTFRCDPISEHNRLYWYRQTLGQGPEFLTYFQNEAQLEKSRLLSDRFSAERPKGSFSTLEIQRTEQGDSAMYLCASSNGINQPQHFGDGTRLSIL.